Reported below is one TCR beta chain. No antigen is known for it. With 2 bases clipped from V and 8 bases from J, the junction kept 4 bases outside the gene matches. The CDR3 has 13 residues. Germline values: CDR1 MNHEY, CDR2 SVGAGI. This entry belongs to a study of graft-versus-host responses after intestinal transplantation. The study's findings and limits: GvH clones occurred in recipient marrow; some first appeared in ileum or blood.

Sequencing used immunoSEQ multiplex PCR; TCRdb keeps in-frame clones, though not all of them. The data hold roughly 29,000 clones, with 70% to 90% observed a single time. This chain connects TRBV6-5 to TRBJ1-2; the match to TRBD1 covers 8 bases. Material: PBMCs, obtained roughly 68 weeks after intestinal transplantation. The receptor was derived from a human patient who received an intestinal transplant, so some T cells may come from the graft donor. CDR3 in amino acids: CASSYPGQGGYTF. The CDR3 DNA reads as TGTGCCAGCAGTTACCCCGGACAGGGAGGCTACACCTTC.